The 19 T cell receptor beta chains listed next were all sequenced from one sample in a study of blood T cells in healthy people across ages. Primed by a sample-barcoded 5' primer and a J-beta primer mix, a second PCR proceeded for roughly 7 to 12 cycles. TCRdb used MiXCR to reprocess the 5' RACE reads, holding one entry per CDR3 protein. The table includes around 650,000 distinct CDR3 sequences, around 32% detected once. Sequencing was performed on blood. These receptors all come from a woman at least 80 years old in good health.

This rearrangement joins TRBV15 to TRBJ2-7; D gene uncertain. V lost 0 bases to trimming and J lost 4 bases, with 7 bases between them. This CDR3 has 13 amino acids. Germline assignment: CDR1 LNHNV and CDR2 YYDKDF (reference sequence). The CDR3 loop reads CATSRDPLYEQYF. Written as DNA, the CDR3 is TGTGCCACCAGCAGAGATCCCCTATACGAGCAGTACTTC.

This clonotype was recorded a few times. A much more abundant neighbour one base away suggests this may be a read error. The gene calls are TRBV7-9 and TRBJ2-1; 11 positions match TRBD2. The germline gives CDR1 SEHNR, CDR2 FQNEAQ (reference sequence). Trimming at V came to 3 bases and at J to 8 bases, leaving 6 bases not matched to a gene. This CDR3 comprises 15 residues. The CDR3 DNA is TGTGCCAGCAGCTTTGGGCTAGCGGGGGGCGATGAGCAGTTCTTC. As protein: CASSFGLAGGDEQFF.

This clonotype was found many times. The chain has TRBV9 and TRBJ1-2; D possibly corresponds to TRBD1 (6 bases). Deletions cut 5 bases from V and 7 bases from J, with 15 bases between. Germline V gene lookup returns CDR1 SGDLS and CDR2 YYNGEE. This CDR3 is 13 amino acids long. The CDR3 DNA follows: TGTGCCAGCAGTGTCGGGGGGGCGAGTGGCTACACCTTC. Translating it yields CASSVGGASGYTF.

Points on this clonotype: One base away lies a much larger clone, so this may be a sequencing read error. The chain recombines TRBV29-1 with TRBJ2-1, with a tentative D call TRBD1 (5 bases). This CDR3 comprises 12 residues. Germline-derived CDR1 and CDR2 are SQVTM and ANQGSEA. CDR3 sequence: CSGEGVRNEQFF. The CDR3 DNA sequence: TGCAGCGGTGAAGGGGTAAGGAATGAGCAGTTCTTC.

Remarks on this clonotype: The junction departs from the called germline gene at one end, perhaps through a read error. This chain connects TRBV7-2 to TRBJ2-7; tentative D call: TRBD2 (6 bases). The CDR3 is 15 residues long. From germline, CDR1 is SGHTA and CDR2 FQGNSA. For the CDR3, the DNA is TGTGCCAGCAGTTTAGGCGGGGCGAGCTCCTACGTGCAGTACTTC. Its translation is CASSLGGASSYVQYF.

The CDR3 DNA is TGTGCCAGCTCACCGGGACAGGCTGCCACTGAAGCTTTCTTT. Its protein product is CASSPGQAATEAFF. This chain connects TRBV18 to TRBJ1-1, with 8 bases fitting TRBD1. This CDR3 is built from 14 residues. J gave up 4 bases and V 3 bases, and 4 bases lay outside the gene matches. CDR1 is KGHSH, CDR2 LQKENI, per germline. Filled out from reference TRBV18 and TRBJ1-1, the complete variable domain reads NAGVMQNPRHLVRRRGQEARLRCSPMKGHSHVYWYRQLPEEGLKFMVYLQKENIIDESGMPKERFSAEFPKEGPSILRIQQVVRGDSAAYFCASSPGQAATEAFFGQGTRLTVV.

V gene TRBV6-5 combines with J gene TRBJ2-2; D is unresolved. The CDR3 has 13 amino acids. Trimming pared 4 bases from V and 7 bases from J, leaving 10 bases between. CDR1 is MNHEY, CDR2 SVGAGI, per germline. The CDR3 here is CASSFYQDGELFF. CDR3 in DNA: TGTGCCAGCAGTTTTTACCAGGACGGGGAGCTGTTTTTT.

This clonotype was observed many times. The V gene is TRBV27, the J gene TRBJ1-2; 7 bases are shared with TRBD1. Unmatched junction bases numbered 5, after V lost 2 bases and J lost 5 bases. CDR3 length equals 14 residues. Germline loops: CDR1 MNHEY, CDR2 SMNVEV (reference sequence). The CDR3 sequence is CASSLTKGAYGYTF. In nucleotides, the CDR3 is TGTGCCAGCAGTTTAACCAAGGGGGCTTATGGCTACACCTTC.

A word on this clonotype: A much larger clone differs by one base, so this may be a read error. J is TRBJ2-5 and V is TRBV5-6; D is unresolved. The J call may be faulty, since TRBJ2-1 better matches the DNA end. This CDR3 spans 13 amino acids. Germline values: CDR1 SGHDT, CDR2 YYEEEE. As DNA, the CDR3 is TGTGCCAGCAGCTTACTGGCTGCGGAGACCCAGTTCTTC. It codes for CASSLLAAETQFF.

The table lists this clonotype with many counts. The chain recombines TRBV4-2 with TRBJ1-2; no clear D. The CDR3 length is 16 residues. CDR1 and CDR2 from the germline V gene are LGHNA and YNFKEQ. Trimming pared 0 bases from V and 0 bases from J, leaving 11 bases between. CDR3 protein: CASSQESRRSNYGYTF. CDR3 nucleotides: TGTGCCAGCAGCCAAGAGTCTAGGCGGTCTAACTATGGCTACACCTTC.

In its sample, this clonotype was seen a few times. The conserved closing phenylalanine or tryptophan is absent in this CDR3, likely reflecting a read error. The chain uses TRBV20-1 and TRBJ2-7, with 13 bases matching TRBD2. The J call is doubtful: the DNA matches TRBJ2-5 better. CDR1 and CDR2 (germline): DFQATT, SNEGSKA (reference sequence). The CDR3 loop spans 15 amino acids. The CDR3 spells CSASGTSGASETQYC. The CDR3 region has the DNA TGCAGTGCCAGCGGGACTAGCGGGGCATCGGAGACCCAGTACTGC.

The table lists this clonotype with many counts. V and J are TRBV7-2 and TRBJ2-3; TRBD2 matches 7 bases. The CDR3 covers 15 residues. V lost 5 bases and J lost 0; bases outside the gene matches: 5. CDR1 is SGHTA and CDR2 is FQGNSA in the germline V gene. The CDR3, as DNA: TGTGCCAGCAGCCCGGGACTACCTAGCACAGATACGCAGTATTTT. It encodes CASSPGLPSTDTQYF.

On this clonotype: Just one base apart from a much larger clone, this may be a read error. V is TRBV15 and J is TRBJ2-4, with 11 bases matching TRBD1. Germline CDR1 LNHNV, CDR2 YYDKDF (reference sequence). The ends lost 0 bases at V and 6 bases at J; junction bases unmatched: 4. The CDR3 is 16 amino acids. The CDR3 loop is CATSRDYGTGGNIQYF. CDR3 bases: TGTGCCACCAGCAGAGACTATGGGACAGGGGGAAACATTCAGTACTTC.

This clonotype was recorded a few times. A clone one base away is much larger, so this may be a read error. J is TRBJ2-5 and V is TRBV20-1, with 7 bases matching TRBD2. The junction had 8 bases not matched to a gene; V was cut back by 0 bases and J by 1 base. CDR3 length equals 16 residues. Germline CDR1 is DFQATT and CDR2 is SNEGSKA (reference sequence). CDR3 nucleotide sequence: TGCAGTGCTAGAGATTTAGGAGCGGGGAGCCAAGAGACCCAGTACTTC. Encoded protein: CSARDLGAGSQETQYF.

This clonotype was counted ten times or more. The junction departs from germline at one end; a sequencing error may be responsible. The chain links TRBV7-9 to TRBJ2-1; 10 positions match TRBD2. CDR3 size: 17 residues. In germline, CDR1 is SEHNR, CDR2 FQNEAQ (reference sequence). CDR3 loop: CASNLGGLAGEHNEQFF. The DNA of the CDR3 is TGTGCCAGCAACTTAGGGGGGCTAGCGGGGGAGCACAATGAGCAGTTCTTC.

The chain recombines TRBV5-8 with TRBJ2-7; TRBD2 is a possible D gene (7 bases). Near its end, the DNA agrees better with TRBJ2-5, so the J call may be wrong. Germline V gene sequence: CDR1 SGHTS, CDR2 YDEGEE. The CDR3 has 16 amino acids. In nucleotides, the CDR3 is TGTGCCAGCAGCTCAACGGGGCGGGGGCATAGAGAGACCCAGTACTTC. This gives the protein CASSSTGRGHRETQYF.

This chain joins TRBV20-1 and TRBJ2-7; TRBD1 matches 8 bases. Unmatched junction bases numbered 7, after V lost 6 bases and J lost 3 bases. Germline assignment: CDR1 DFQATT and CDR2 SNEGSKA (reference sequence). The CDR3 length is 13 residues. The DNA for the CDR3 is TGCAGTGCATCGTCCGGGACAGGCTACGAGCAGTACTTC. Residues: CSASSGTGYEQYF.

DNA for the CDR3: TGTGCCAGCAGCTTAGTAACTGGCTCTGGAAACACCATATATTTT. It yields the protein CASSLVTGSGNTIYF. The chain uses TRBV7-2 and TRBJ1-3, with D unresolved. Per germline, CDR1 SGHTA and CDR2 FQGNSA. V lost 1 base, J lost 0 bases, and 7 bases lay in between. The CDR3 sequence is 15 residues long.

This chain connects TRBV19 to TRBJ2-3; 10 bases map to TRBD2. Germline CDR1 reads LNHDA; CDR2 reads SQIVND (reference sequence). This CDR3 comprises 14 residues. Germline trimming cut 8 bases from V and 7 bases from J; bases unmatched to any gene: 9. The CDR3 loop is CASRPGLALHTQYF. For the CDR3, the DNA is TGTGCCAGTCGACCGGGACTAGCGTTGCATACGCAGTATTTT.